One TCR beta chain is described in this entry. The CDR3 has 15 residues. Trimming took 6 bases from V and 2 from J; bases not matched to a gene: 5. Looked up from germline, CDR1 is MNHEY and CDR2 is SVGAGI. Per the study methods: Amplification of reference gene primers provided the estimated nucleated cell counts. Sequencing used immunoSEQ multiplex PCR; TCRdb keeps in-frame clones, though not all of them. That table supplies the V and J calls and clone size; D and trimming were determined from the DNA. The data contain approximately 90,000 clones, 80% to 90% of them singletons. This entry comes from a study of blood T cell repertoires in COVID-19. Study-wide background: Collection of acute and convalescent COVID-19 samples took place in the United States, Italy and Spain. In each case, the material was cDNA or gDNA derived from T cells, B-cell-depleted T cells, or PBMCs.

The TCR comes from a human donor in a cohort sampled during active COVID-19. Sequencing input: peripheral blood. The V and J genes are TRBV6-5 and TRBJ2-3; 10 nucleotides align to TRBD1. Here the CDR3 reads CASRRTGGNTDTQYF. The DNA for the CDR3 is TGTGCCAGCAGACGGACAGGGGGGAACACAGATACGCAGTATTTT.